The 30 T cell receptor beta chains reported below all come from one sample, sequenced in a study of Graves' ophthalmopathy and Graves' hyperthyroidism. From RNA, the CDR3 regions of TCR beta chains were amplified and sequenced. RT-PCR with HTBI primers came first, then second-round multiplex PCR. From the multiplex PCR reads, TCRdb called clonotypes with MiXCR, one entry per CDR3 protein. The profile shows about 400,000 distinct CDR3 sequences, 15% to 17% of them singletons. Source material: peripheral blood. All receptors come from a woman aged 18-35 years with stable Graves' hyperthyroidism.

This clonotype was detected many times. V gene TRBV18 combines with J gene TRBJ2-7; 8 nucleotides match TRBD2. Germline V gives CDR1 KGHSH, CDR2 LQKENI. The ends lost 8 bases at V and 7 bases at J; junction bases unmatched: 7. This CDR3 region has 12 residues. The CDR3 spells CASSPSGGEQYF. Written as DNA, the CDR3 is TGTGCCAGCAGTCCCTCGGGAGGGGAGCAGTACTTC.

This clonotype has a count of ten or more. The CDR3: CASSLGASRGYTF. The CDR3 DNA follows: TGTGCCAGCAGCTTAGGGGCCTCGCGGGGCTACACCTTC. This chain joins TRBV7-9 and TRBJ1-2, with D unresolved. In germline, CDR1 is SEHNR, CDR2 FQNEAQ (reference sequence). There are 13 residues in the CDR3. The germline V and J ends were trimmed by 1 base and 8 bases, with 11 bases remaining between them.

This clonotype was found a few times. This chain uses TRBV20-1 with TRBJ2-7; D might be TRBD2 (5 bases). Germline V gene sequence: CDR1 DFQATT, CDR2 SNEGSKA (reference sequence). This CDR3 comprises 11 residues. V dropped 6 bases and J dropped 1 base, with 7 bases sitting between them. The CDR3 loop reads CSAQRSYEQYF. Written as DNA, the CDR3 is TGCAGTGCACAGCGGTCCTACGAGCAGTACTTC.

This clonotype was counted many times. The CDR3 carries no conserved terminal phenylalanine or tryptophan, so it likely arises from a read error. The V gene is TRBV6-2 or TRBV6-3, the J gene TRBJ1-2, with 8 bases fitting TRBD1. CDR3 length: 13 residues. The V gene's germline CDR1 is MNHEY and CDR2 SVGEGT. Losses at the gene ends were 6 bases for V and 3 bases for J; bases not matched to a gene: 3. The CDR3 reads CASRTGAHYGYTL. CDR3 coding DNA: TGTGCCAGCAGGACAGGGGCGCACTATGGCTACACCCTC.

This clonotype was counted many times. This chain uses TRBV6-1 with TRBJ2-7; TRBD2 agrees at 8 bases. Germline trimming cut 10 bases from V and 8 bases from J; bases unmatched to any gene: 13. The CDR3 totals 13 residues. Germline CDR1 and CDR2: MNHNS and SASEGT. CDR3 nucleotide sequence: TGTGCCACCTCGGGGGTAGCGGGGATGAAGCAGTACTTC. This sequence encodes CATSGVAGMKQYF.

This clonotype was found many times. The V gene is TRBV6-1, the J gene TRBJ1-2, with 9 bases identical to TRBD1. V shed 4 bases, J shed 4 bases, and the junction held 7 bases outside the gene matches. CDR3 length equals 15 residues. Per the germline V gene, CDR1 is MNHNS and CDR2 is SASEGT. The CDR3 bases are TGTGCCAGCAGTGCTAGGGACAGGGATTCCTATGGCTACACCTTC. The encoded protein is CASSARDRDSYGYTF.

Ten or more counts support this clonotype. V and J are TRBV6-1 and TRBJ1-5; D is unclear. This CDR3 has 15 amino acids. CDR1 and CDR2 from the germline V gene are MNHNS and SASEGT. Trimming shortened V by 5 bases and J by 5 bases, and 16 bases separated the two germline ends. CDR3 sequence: CASSRTWGSDQPQHF. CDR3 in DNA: TGTGCCAGCAGTCGGACGTGGGGATCGGATCAGCCCCAGCATTTT.

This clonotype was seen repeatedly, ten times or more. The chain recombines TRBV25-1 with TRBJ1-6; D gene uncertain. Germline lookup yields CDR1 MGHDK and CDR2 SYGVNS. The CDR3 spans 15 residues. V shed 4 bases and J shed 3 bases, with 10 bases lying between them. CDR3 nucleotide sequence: TGTGCCAGCAGTGCCGCGACAAACTATAATTCACCCCTCCACTTT. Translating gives CASSAATNYNSPLHF.

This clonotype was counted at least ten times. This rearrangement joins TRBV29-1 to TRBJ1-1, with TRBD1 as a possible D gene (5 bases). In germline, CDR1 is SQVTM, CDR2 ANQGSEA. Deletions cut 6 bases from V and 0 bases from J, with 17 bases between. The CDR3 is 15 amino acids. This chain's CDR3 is CSVRTTPLMNTEAFF. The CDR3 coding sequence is TGCAGCGTAAGGACAACGCCCCTCATGAACACTGAAGCTTTCTTT.

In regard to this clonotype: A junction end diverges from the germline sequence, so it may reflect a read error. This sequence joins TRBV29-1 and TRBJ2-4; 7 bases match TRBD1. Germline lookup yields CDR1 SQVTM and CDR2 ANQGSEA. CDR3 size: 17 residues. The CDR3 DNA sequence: TGCAGCGTTGTACTAAAGACAGGGACGCTAGCCAAAAACATTAAGTACTTC. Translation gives CSVVLKTGTLAKNIKYF.

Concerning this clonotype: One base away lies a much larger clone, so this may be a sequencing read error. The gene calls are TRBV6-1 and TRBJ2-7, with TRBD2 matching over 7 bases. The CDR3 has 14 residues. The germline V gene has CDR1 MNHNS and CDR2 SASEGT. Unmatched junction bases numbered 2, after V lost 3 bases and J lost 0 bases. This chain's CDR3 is CASSDLAASYEQYF. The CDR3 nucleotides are TGTGCCAGCAGTGATCTAGCGGCCTCCTACGAGCAGTACTTC.

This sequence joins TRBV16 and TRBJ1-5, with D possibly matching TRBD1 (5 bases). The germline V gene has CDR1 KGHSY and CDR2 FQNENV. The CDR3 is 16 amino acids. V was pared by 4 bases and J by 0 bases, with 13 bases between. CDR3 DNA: TGTGCCAGCAGCCCGGGGCCTAGTTATAGCAATCAGCCCCAGCATTTT. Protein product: CASSPGPSYSNQPQHF.

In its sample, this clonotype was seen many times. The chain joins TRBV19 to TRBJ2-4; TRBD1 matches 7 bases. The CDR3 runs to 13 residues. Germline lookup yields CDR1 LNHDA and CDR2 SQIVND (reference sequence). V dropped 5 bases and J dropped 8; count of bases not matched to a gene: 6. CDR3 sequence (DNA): TGTGCCAGTAGTTTTCGACAGGGCGACATTCAGTACTTC. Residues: CASSFRQGDIQYF.

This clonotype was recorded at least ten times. Here the CDR3 reads CASRTGPDNSPLHF. The CDR3, as DNA: TGTGCCAGCAGGACGGGACCGGATAATTCACCCCTCCACTTT. J is TRBJ1-6 and V is TRBV12-3 or TRBV12-4; possible D gene TRBD1, 5 bases. V was trimmed by 6 bases and J by 5 bases, leaving 11 bases between them. The CDR3 totals 14 residues.

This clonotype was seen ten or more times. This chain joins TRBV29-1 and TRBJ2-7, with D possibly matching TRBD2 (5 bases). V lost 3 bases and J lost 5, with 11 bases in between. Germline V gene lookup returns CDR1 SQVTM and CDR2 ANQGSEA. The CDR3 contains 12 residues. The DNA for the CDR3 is TGCAGCGTTGATTGGGGAGTGCACGAGCAGTACTTC. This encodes CSVDWGVHEQYF.

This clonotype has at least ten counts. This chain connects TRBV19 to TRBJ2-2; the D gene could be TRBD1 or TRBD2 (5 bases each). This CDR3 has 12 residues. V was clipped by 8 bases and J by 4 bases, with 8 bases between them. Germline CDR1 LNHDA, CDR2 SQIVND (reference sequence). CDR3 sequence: CASLRGTGELFF. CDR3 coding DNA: TGTGCCAGTCTGAGGGGCACCGGGGAGCTGTTTTTT.

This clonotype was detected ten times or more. The DNA of the CDR3 is TGTGCCAGTCGATCGGGGTACGAGCAGTACTTC. It translates to CASRSGYEQYF. The V and J genes are TRBV19 and TRBJ2-7; perhaps TRBD2 as D (5 bases). Trimming took off 8 bases at V and 4 bases at J, with 9 bases between the two ends. CDR1 and CDR2 from the germline V gene are LNHDA and SQIVND (reference sequence). The CDR3 is made up of 11 amino acids.

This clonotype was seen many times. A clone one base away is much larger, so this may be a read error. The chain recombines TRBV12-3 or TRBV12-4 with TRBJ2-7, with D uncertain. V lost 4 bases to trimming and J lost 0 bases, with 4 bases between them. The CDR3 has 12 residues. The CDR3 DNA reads TGTGCCAGCAGTTCGGCCTCCTACGAGCAGTACTTC. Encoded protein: CASSSASYEQYF.

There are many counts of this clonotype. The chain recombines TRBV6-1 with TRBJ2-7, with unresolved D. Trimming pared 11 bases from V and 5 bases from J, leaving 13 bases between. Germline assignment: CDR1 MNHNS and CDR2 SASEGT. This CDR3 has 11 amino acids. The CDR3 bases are TGTGCCTCGGGCCTTTCTCACGAGCAGTACTTC. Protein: CASGLSHEQYF.

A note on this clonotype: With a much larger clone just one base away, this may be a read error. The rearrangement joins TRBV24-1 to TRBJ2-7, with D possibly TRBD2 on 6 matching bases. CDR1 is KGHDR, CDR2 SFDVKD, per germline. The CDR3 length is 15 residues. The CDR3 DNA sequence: TGTGCCACCAGTGATGCCGGGCAGGGAGGTTCCGAGCTGTACTTC. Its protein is CATSDAGQGGSELYF.

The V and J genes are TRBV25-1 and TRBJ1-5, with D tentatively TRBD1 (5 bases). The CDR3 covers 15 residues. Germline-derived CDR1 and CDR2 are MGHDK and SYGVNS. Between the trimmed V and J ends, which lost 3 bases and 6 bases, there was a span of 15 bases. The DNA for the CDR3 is TGTGCCAGCAGTGACGGGGGAGGGAGAGGTCAGCCCCAGCATTTT. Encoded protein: CASSDGGGRGQPQHF.

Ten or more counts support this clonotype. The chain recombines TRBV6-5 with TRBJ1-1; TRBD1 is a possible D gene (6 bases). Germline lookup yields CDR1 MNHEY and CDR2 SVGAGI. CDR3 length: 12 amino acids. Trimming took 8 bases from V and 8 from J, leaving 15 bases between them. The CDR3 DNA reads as TGTGCCAGCGGGAGTTACAGGGCCGAAGCTTTCTTT. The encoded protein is CASGSYRAEAFF.

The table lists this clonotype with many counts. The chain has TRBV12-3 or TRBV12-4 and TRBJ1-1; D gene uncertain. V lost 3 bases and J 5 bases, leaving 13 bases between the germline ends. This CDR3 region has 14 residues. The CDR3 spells CASSLAGVETEAFF. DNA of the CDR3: TGTGCCAGCAGTTTGGCCGGGGTGGAGACTGAAGCTTTCTTT.

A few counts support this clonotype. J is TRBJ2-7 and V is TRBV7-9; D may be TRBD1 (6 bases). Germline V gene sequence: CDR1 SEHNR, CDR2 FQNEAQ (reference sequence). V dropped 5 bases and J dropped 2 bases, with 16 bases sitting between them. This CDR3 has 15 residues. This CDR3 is CASSPATGLPYEQYF. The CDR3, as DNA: TGTGCCAGCAGCCCCGCAACAGGGCTACCCTACGAGCAGTACTTC.

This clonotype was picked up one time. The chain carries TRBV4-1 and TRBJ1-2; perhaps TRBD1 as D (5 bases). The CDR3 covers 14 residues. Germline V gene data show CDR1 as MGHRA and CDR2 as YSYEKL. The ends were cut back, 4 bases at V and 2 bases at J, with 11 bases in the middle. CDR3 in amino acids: CASSPHAGNYGYTF. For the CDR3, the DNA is TGCGCCAGCAGCCCCCATGCAGGGAACTATGGCTACACCTTC.

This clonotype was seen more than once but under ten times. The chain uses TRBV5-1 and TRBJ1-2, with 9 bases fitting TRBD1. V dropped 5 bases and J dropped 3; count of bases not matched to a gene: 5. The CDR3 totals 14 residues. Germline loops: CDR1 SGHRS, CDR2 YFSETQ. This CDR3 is CASRTTGGDYGYTF. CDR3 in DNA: TGCGCCAGCAGAACCACAGGGGGCGACTATGGCTACACCTTC.

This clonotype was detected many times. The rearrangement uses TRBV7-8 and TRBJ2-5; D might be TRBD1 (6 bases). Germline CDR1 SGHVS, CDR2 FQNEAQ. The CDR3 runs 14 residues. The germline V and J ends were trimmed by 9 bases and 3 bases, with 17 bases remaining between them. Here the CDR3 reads CASFLQGVEETQYF. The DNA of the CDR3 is TGTGCCAGTTTCCTACAGGGTGTAGAAGAGACCCAGTACTTC.

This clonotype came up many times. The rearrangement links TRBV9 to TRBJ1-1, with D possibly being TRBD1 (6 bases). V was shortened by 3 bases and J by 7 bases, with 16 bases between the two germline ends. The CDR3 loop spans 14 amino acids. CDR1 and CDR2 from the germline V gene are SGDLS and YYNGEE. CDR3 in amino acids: CASSATTGYSEAFF. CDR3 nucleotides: TGTGCCAGCAGCGCGACCACAGGGTACAGTGAAGCTTTCTTT.

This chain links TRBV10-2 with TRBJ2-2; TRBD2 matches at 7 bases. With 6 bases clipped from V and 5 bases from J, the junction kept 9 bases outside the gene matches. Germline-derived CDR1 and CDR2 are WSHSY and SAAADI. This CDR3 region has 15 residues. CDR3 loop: CASRRASGQTGELFF. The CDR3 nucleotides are TGCGCCAGCAGGAGGGCTAGCGGACAAACCGGGGAGCTGTTTTTT.

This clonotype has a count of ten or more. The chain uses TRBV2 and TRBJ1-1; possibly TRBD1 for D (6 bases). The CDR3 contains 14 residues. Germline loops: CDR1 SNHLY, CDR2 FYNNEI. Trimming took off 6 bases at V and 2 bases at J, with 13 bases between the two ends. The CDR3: CASSFGQPNTEAFF. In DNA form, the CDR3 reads TGTGCCAGCAGCTTCGGACAGCCTAACACTGAAGCTTTCTTT.